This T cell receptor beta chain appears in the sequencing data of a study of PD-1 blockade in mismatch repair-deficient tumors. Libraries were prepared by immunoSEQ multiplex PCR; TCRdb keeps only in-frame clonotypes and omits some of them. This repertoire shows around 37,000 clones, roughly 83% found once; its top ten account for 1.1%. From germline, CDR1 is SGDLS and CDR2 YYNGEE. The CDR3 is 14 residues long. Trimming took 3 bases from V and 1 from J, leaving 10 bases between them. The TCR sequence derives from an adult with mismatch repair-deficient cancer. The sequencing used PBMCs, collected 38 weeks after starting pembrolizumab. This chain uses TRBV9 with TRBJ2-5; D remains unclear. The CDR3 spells CASSARGVQETQYF. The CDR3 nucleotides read TGTGCCAGCAGCGCAAGAGGAGTCCAAGAGACCCAGTACTTC. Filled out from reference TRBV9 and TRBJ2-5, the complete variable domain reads DSGVTQTPKHLITATGQRVTLRCSPRSGDLSVYWYQQSLDQGLQFLIQYYNGEERAKGNILERFSAQQFPDLHSELNLSSLELGDSALYFCASSARGVQETQYFGPGTRLLVL.